The clone carrying this T cell receptor (beta chain) was picked up many times. Its matching antigen is unknown. Germline V gives CDR1 SGHVS, CDR2 FNYEAQ. The V end lost 1 base, the J end lost 2 bases, and 4 bases lay between the germline ends. The CDR3 spans 13 residues. The record originates from a study of T cell repertoires in cytomegalovirus infection. General study results and limits: The ex vivo response showed dominance by HLA-C-restricted CMV-specific TCR beta clonotypes.

TCRdb re-called the reads through MiXCR, storing one row per CDR3 protein. This table holds around 530,000 distinct CDR3 sequences, approximately 16% found once. The clonotype originates from a human donor in good health (CMV status not recorded). Some clones in this sample may be carry-over from other donors' samples. Specimen: CD8+ T cells from PBMCs. The chain links TRBV7-6 to TRBJ2-3; D gene uncertain. The CDR3 reads CASSLDFTDTQYF. CDR3 DNA: TGTGCCAGCAGCTTAGACTTCACAGATACGCAGTATTTT.